This TCR beta chain was sequenced in a study of blood T cell repertoires in COVID-19. Some clones are missing from TCRdb's copy, which holds only in-frame ones; the method was immunoSEQ multiplex PCR. The profile shows approximately 270,000 clones, around 85% of them singletons. The V and J ends lost 3 bases and 8 bases, in that order; junction bases with no gene match: 9. This CDR3 is built from 14 residues. Germline values: CDR1 SGHRS, CDR2 YFSETQ. The source of this sequence is a woman aged 70-85 years with acute or convalescent COVID-19. The chain links TRBV5-1 to TRBJ1-2, with TRBD1 matching over 8 bases. The sample taken for sequencing was peripheral blood. The CDR3 DNA follows: TGCGCCAGCAGCTCGATCCAGGGGGCGCAAGGCTACACCTTC. It is translated as CASSSIQGAQGYTF.